The 28 T cell receptor beta chains below were found in one sample sequenced in a study of blood T cell repertoires in COVID-19. Sequencing used immunoSEQ multiplex PCR; TCRdb keeps in-frame clones, though not all of them. Here the sample spans tens of thousands of clones, roughly nine tenths being singletons. The sequencing input was peripheral blood. Receptors originate from a man older than 75 in a cohort sampled during active COVID-19.

This clone has just one count. The CDR3 loop is CASSLWTGSDEKLFF. For the CDR3, the DNA is TGTGCCAGCAGTCTTTGGACAGGTTCGGATGAAAAACTGTTTTTT. The chain couples TRBV28 to TRBJ1-4, with 7 bases aligning to TRBD1. Germline V gene data show CDR1 as MDHEN and CDR2 as SYDVKM. This CDR3 comprises 15 residues. The junction had 9 bases not matched to a gene; V was cut back by 5 bases and J by 6 bases.

V usage is TRBV5-1 and J usage is TRBJ2-5; TRBD1 agrees at 8 bases. The CDR3 is 17 amino acids. With V trimmed by 0 bases and J by 4 bases, 11 bases remained unmatched. Per germline, CDR1 SGHRS and CDR2 YFSETQ. The CDR3 DNA is TGCGCCAGCAGCTTGGAGGGCCGGCAGGGGGCGCGAGAGACCCAGTACTTC. Translation: CASSLEGRQGARETQYF.

This clone was detected a few times. The V call is TRBV5-1, the J call TRBJ2-7, with D maybe TRBD2 (5 bases). The CDR3 contains 11 residues. V shed 3 bases and J shed 4 bases, with 5 bases lying between them. Germline V gene lookup returns CDR1 SGHRS and CDR2 YFSETQ. The CDR3 DNA reads TGCGCCAGCAGCTCGGGGTACGAGCAGTACTTC. This codes for CASSSGYEQYF.

The genes are TRBV7-2 and TRBJ2-5; D remains ambiguous. V shed 6 bases and J shed 5 bases, with 13 bases lying between them. The CDR3 is 13 residues long. The germline V gene has CDR1 SGHTA and CDR2 FQGNSA. CDR3 sequence: CASRRSISETQYF. The CDR3 nucleotides read TGTGCCAGCAGAAGATCTATCTCGGAGACCCAGTACTTC.

The chain recombines TRBV9 with TRBJ2-1, with D maybe TRBD2 (6 bases). The germline V gene encodes CDR1 SGDLS and CDR2 YYNGEE. Between the trimmed V and J ends, which lost 4 bases and 5 bases, there was a span of 28 bases. This CDR3 contains 19 residues. CDR3 DNA: TGTGCCAGCAGCAGGGAGGAGGGGATGACGTCTATCCTGAACAATGAGCAGTTCTTC. Translating it yields CASSREEGMTSILNNEQFF.

Worth noting for this clone: At one of its ends the junction is not consistent with the germline gene, which may arise from a read error. The J gene is TRBJ1-3, the V gene TRBV6-1; D remains unclear. This CDR3 spans 14 amino acids. Germline assignment: CDR1 MNHNS and CDR2 SASEGT. The CDR3 sequence is CASTEDYLIGTIYF. CDR3 DNA: TGTGCCAGCACTGAAGACTACCTCATCGGCACCATATATTTT.

The J gene is TRBJ2-3, the V gene TRBV18; 11 bases match TRBD1. CDR3 length equals 15 residues. Germline values: CDR1 KGHSH, CDR2 LQKENI. J lost 6 bases, V lost 3 bases, and 5 bases had no gene match. The CDR3 region has the DNA TGTGCCAGCTCACCCGGACAGGGGGCATGGGATACGCAGTATTTT. Protein: CASSPGQGAWDTQYF.

In its sample, this clone was seen once. The gene calls are TRBV9 and TRBJ2-2; TRBD2 is a possible D gene (6 bases). CDR3 length: 14 residues. Germline CDR1 is SGDLS and CDR2 is YYNGEE. Between the trimmed V and J ends, which lost 1 base and 7 bases, there was a span of 11 bases. The CDR3 DNA is TGTGCCAGCAGCGTATGGCGGGGCGGCGGGGAGCTGTTTTTT. Amino acids: CASSVWRGGGELFF.

The rearrangement joins TRBV24-1 to TRBJ1-2; no definite D call. V dropped 2 bases and J dropped 6 bases, with 12 bases sitting between them. CDR1 and CDR2 from the germline V gene are KGHDR and SFDVKD. CDR3 size: 14 residues. The CDR3 sequence: CATSDSENRDGYTF. The CDR3 nucleotides are TGTGCCACCAGTGATTCGGAAAACAGAGATGGCTACACCTTC.

The chain carries TRBV7-5 and TRBJ2-5; the DNA was not used to check the table's D call, TRBD2. TRBV7-5 is reported as a pseudogene. The CDR3 covers 13 residues. The CDR3 protein is CVRSLSSEETQYF. CDR3 bases: TGTGTCAGAAGCTTGAGTAGCGAGGAGACCCAGTACTTC.

This rearrangement joins TRBV5-6 to TRBJ1-4; 12 bases match TRBD1. V gave up 4 bases and J gave up 6 bases; unmatched junction bases: 4. Germline CDR1 is SGHDT and CDR2 is YYEEEE. The CDR3 spans 15 residues. In DNA, the CDR3 is TGTGCCAGCAGCGGGGGGACAGGGGGCGATGAAAAACTGTTTTTT. This translates into CASSGGTGGDEKLFF.

The chain joins TRBV7-7 to TRBJ2-2, with D maybe TRBD1 (7 bases). This CDR3 has 13 amino acids. Germline V gives CDR1 SSHAT, CDR2 FNYEAQ (reference sequence). The V end lost 7 bases, the J end lost 7 bases, and 13 bases lay between the germline ends. The CDR3 spells CASTRQGGGELFF. The CDR3 nucleotides read TGTGCCAGCACCCGACAGGGAGGCGGGGAGCTGTTTTTT. Full variable domain (missing parts from reference TRBV7-7 and TRBJ2-2): GAGVSQSPRYKVTKRGQDVTLRCDPISSHATLYWYQQALGQGPEFLTYFNYEAQPDKSGLPSDRFSAERPEGSISTLTIQRTEQRDSAMYRCASTRQGGGELFFGEGSRLTVL.

V and J are TRBV5-8 and TRBJ1-3; D is ambiguous. Germline V gives CDR1 SGHTS, CDR2 YDEGEE. This CDR3 region has 15 residues. V gave up 0 bases and J gave up 2 bases, with 9 bases separating them. The CDR3 sequence is CASSLVTVPGNTIYF. The CDR3 DNA reads TGTGCCAGCAGCTTGGTGACTGTCCCTGGAAACACCATATATTTT.

This sequence joins TRBV10-3 and TRBJ1-4; D is unclear. The CDR3 consists of 13 residues. V lost 4 bases to trimming and J lost 7 bases, with 10 bases between them. CDR1 and CDR2 (germline): ENHRY, SYGVKD. The CDR3, as DNA: TGTGCCATCAGTGTAGCGGCGGGTGAAAAACTGTTTTTT. Amino acids: CAISVAAGEKLFF.

This clone showed up just a few times. The chain is built from TRBV14 and TRBJ1-1, with 8 bases that match TRBD1. The CDR3 spans 16 residues. Germline trimming cut 1 base from V and 3 bases from J; bases unmatched to any gene: 7. The germline V gene encodes CDR1 SGHDN and CDR2 FVKESK. CDR3 in amino acids: CASSQAGGKEDTEAFF. The CDR3 coding sequence is TGTGCCAGCAGCCAAGCAGGGGGCAAGGAGGACACTGAAGCTTTCTTT.

The V call is TRBV14, the J call TRBJ2-5; TRBD2 matches 8 bases. Unmatched junction bases numbered 9, after V lost 2 bases and J lost 4 bases. The germline V gene has CDR1 SGHDN and CDR2 FVKESK. The CDR3 totals 16 residues. DNA for the CDR3: TGTGCCAGCAGCCAATGGCGGGGGGACTTCCGAGAGACCCAGTACTTC. It is translated as CASSQWRGDFRETQYF.

This chain connects TRBV5-6 to TRBJ2-1; the match to TRBD2 covers 8 bases. This CDR3 has 15 residues. V lost 4 bases, J lost 8 bases, and 11 bases stayed unmatched. Germline-derived CDR1 and CDR2 are SGHDT and YYEEEE. The CDR3 nucleotides read TGTGCCAGCAGCCCCGGGAGGGGGTCTGTCTATGAGCAGTTCTTC. Its protein product is CASSPGRGSVYEQFF.

This clone was observed a single time. The chain uses TRBV11-3 and TRBJ2-7; tentative D call: TRBD2 (6 bases). Germline V CDR1 and CDR2: SGHNT, YENEEA. The CDR3 is 16 amino acids. V dropped 2 bases and J dropped 2 bases, with 16 bases sitting between them. The CDR3 sequence: CASSLFRYGGAYEQYV. The CDR3 DNA is TGTGCCAGCAGCTTATTTCGCTACGGGGGAGCCTACGAGCAGTACGTC.

Here the CDR3 DNA reads TGTGCCAGCAGGGGGGAAAGGGAGGAGAGCAATCAGCCCCAGCATTTT. Protein product: CASRGEREESNQPQHF. This chain joins TRBV2 and TRBJ1-5, with D possibly TRBD1 on 5 matching bases. CDR1 is SNHLY, CDR2 FYNNEI, per germline. The CDR3 loop spans 16 amino acids. Trimming removed 6 bases from V and 1 base from J, with 16 bases in between.

The chain employs TRBV3-1 (or the pseudogene TRBV3-2) and TRBJ2-3; 7 nucleotides match TRBD2. The germline CDR1 and CDR2 sequences are LGHDT and YNNKEL (reference sequence). CDR3 length: 17 residues. V shed 0 bases and J 2 bases; nucleotides not matched to a gene: 8. The CDR3 DNA reads TGTGCCAGCAGCCAAGAGTTTGGGGGGGGGAACACAGATACGCAGTATTTT. Encoded protein: CASSQEFGGGNTDTQYF.

The genes are TRBV28 and TRBJ1-1; D gene ambiguous. The CDR3 runs 12 residues. Germline V gene data show CDR1 as MDHEN and CDR2 as SYDVKM. Trimming cost V 7 bases and J 1 base, with 7 bases left between them. The CDR3 loop reads CASTHRNTEAFF. The CDR3 DNA is TGTGCCAGCACCCACAGGAACACTGAAGCTTTCTTT.

This chain uses TRBV29-1 with TRBJ2-5; TRBD1 aligns across 8 bases. The junction had 7 bases not matched to a gene; V was cut back by 0 bases and J by 7 bases. This CDR3 comprises 14 residues. Germline CDR1 reads SQVTM; CDR2 reads ANQGSEA. The CDR3 reads CSVEEKTGAGTQYF. The CDR3 nucleotides read TGCAGCGTTGAAGAAAAGACAGGGGCAGGGACCCAGTACTTC.

V usage is TRBV29-1 and J usage is TRBJ1-2; D is possibly TRBD1 (5 bases). The CDR3 is 12 residues long. V lost 5 bases and J 4 bases, leaving 11 bases between the germline ends. Germline CDR1 is SQVTM and CDR2 is ANQGSEA. The CDR3 DNA reads as TGCAGCGTTACGGACGGGGGCTATGGCTACACCTTC. Translating it yields CSVTDGGYGYTF.

The CDR3 DNA is TGTGCCAGCAGTTACACGAGGACAACTATCACAGATACGCAGTATTTT. Translated: CASSYTRTTITDTQYF. The rearrangement uses TRBV6-5 and TRBJ2-3; D might be TRBD1 (5 bases). The CDR3 loop spans 16 amino acids. V lost 2 bases to trimming and J lost 2 bases, with 14 bases between them. The germline CDR1 and CDR2 sequences are MNHEY and SVGAGI.

CDR3 sequence (DNA): TGCGCCAGCAGCATATCAGGGGGCGTGAATCAGCCCCAGCATTTT. Amino acids: CASSISGGVNQPQHF. The chain recombines TRBV5-1 with TRBJ1-5; 8 positions agree with TRBD1. Germline V gene lookup returns CDR1 SGHRS and CDR2 YFSETQ. The CDR3 is 15 residues long. After removal of 4 bases from V and 4 bases from J, the junction contained 7 bases not matched to a gene.

The V and J genes are TRBV11-2 and TRBJ2-7; 9 bases map to TRBD2. This CDR3 contains 17 residues. V shed 0 bases, J shed 2 bases, and the junction held 8 bases outside the gene matches. Germline CDR1 is SGHAT and CDR2 is FQNNGV. The CDR3 sequence is CASSLERGGGGAYEQYF. For the CDR3, the DNA is TGTGCCAGCAGCTTAGAAAGGGGAGGCGGGGGGGCCTACGAGCAGTACTTC. The full variable domain, rest sourced from reference TRBV11-2 and TRBJ2-7, is EAGVAQSPRYKIIEKRQSVAFWCNPISGHATLYWYQQILGQGPKLLIQFQNNGVVDDSQLPKDRFSAERLKGVDSTLKIQPAKLEDSAVYLCASSLERGGGGAYEQYFGPGTRLTVT.

The chain links TRBV28 to TRBJ2-7; 13 nucleotides align to TRBD2. CDR1 is MDHEN and CDR2 is SYDVKM in the germline V gene. The V segment lost 8 bases and the J segment 6 bases; nucleotides outside the gene matches: 10. The CDR3 length is 15 residues. CDR3 protein: CASRDTGLAGVEQYV. DNA for the CDR3: TGTGCCAGCCGGGACACAGGACTAGCGGGGGTCGAGCAGTACGTC.

V usage is TRBV7-2 and J usage is TRBJ1-4; 8 nucleotides align to TRBD1. V dropped 1 base and J dropped 7; count of bases not matched to a gene: 2. Germline values: CDR1 SGHTA, CDR2 FQGNSA. CDR3 size: 14 residues. The CDR3 loop is CASSLGTGFEKLFF. The CDR3 nucleotides are TGTGCCAGCAGCTTAGGGACAGGGTTTGAAAAACTGTTTTTT. The entire variable domain, with the rest obtained from reference TRBV7-2 and TRBJ1-4, is as follows: GAGVSQSPSNKVTEKGKDVELRCDPISGHTALYWYRQSLGQGLEFLIYFQGNSAPDKSGLPSDRFSAERTGGSVSTLTIQRTQQEDSAVYLCASSLGTGFEKLFFGSGTQLSVL.